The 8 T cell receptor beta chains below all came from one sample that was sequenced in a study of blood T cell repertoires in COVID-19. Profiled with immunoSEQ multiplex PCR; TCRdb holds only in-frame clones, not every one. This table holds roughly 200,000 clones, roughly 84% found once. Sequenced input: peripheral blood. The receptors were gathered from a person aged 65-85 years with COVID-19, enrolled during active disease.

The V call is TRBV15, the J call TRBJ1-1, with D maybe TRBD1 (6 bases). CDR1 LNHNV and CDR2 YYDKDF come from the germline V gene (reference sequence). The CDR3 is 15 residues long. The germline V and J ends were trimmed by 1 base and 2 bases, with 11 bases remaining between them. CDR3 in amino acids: CATSRVQGRNTEAFF. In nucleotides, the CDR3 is TGTGCCACCAGCAGAGTACAGGGCCGCAACACTGAAGCTTTCTTT.

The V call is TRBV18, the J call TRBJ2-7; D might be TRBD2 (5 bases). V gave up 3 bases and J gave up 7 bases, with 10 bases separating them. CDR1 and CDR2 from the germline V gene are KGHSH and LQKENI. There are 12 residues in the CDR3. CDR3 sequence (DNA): TGTGCCAGCTCACCCACAGCGGAAGAGCAGTACTTC. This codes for CASSPTAEEQYF.

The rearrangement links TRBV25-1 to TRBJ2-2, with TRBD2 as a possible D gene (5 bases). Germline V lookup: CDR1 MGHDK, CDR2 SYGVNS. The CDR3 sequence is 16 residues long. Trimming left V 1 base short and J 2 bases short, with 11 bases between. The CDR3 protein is CASSELGSANTGELFF. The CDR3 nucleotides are TGTGCCAGCAGTGAATTGGGTAGCGCCAACACCGGGGAGCTGTTTTTT.

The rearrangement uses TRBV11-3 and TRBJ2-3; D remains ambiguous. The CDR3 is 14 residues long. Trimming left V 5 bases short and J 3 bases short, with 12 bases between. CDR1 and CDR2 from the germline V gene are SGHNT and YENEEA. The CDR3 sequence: CASSVGQATDTQYF. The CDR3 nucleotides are TGTGCCAGCAGCGTTGGGCAGGCGACAGATACGCAGTATTTT.

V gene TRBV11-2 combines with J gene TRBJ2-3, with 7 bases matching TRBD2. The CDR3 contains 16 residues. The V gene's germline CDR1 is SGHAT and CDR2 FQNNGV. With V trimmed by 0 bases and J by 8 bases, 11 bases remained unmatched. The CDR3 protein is CASSLDHGLVWATQYF. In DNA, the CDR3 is TGTGCCAGCAGCTTAGATCATGGACTAGTCTGGGCTACGCAGTATTTT.

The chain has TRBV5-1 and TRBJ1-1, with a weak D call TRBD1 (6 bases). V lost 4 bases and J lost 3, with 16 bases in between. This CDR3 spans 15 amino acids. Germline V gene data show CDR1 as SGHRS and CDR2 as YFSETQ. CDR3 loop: CASSPRQAGDTEAFF. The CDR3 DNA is TGCGCCAGCAGCCCACGACAGGCAGGGGACACTGAAGCTTTCTTT.

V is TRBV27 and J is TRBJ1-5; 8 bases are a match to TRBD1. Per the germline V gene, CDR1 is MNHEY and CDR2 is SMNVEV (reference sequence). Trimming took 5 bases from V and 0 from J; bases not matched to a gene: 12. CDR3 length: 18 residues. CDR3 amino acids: CASSDIPGTGLSNQPQHF. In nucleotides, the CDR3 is TGTGCCAGCAGTGATATACCCGGGACAGGACTTAGCAATCAGCCCCAGCATTTT.

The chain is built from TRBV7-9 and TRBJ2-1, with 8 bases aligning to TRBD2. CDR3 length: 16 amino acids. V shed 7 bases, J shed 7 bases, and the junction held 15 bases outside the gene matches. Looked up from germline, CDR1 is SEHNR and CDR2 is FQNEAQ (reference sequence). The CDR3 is CASTIAGTSWMNEQFF. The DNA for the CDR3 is TGTGCCAGCACCATAGCCGGGACTAGTTGGATGAATGAGCAGTTCTTC.